A single sample is the source of the 4 T cell receptor beta chains below, sequenced in a study of blood T cell repertoires in COVID-19. Clones were sequenced by immunoSEQ multiplex PCR, and TCRdb holds only the in-frame ones, with some missing. This sample has about 220,000 clones, with around 84% found just once. Sample: PBMCs or T cells enriched from blood (not recorded which). The receptors derive from a woman in her thirties or forties who had recovered from COVID-19.

In the case of this clone: The same CDR3 arises from other DNA sequences in this sample as well. The chain is built from TRBV9 and TRBJ2-3; maybe TRBD2 (6 bases). The CDR3 has 15 amino acids. Germline CDR1 is SGDLS and CDR2 is YYNGEE. Trimming pared 0 bases from V and 0 bases from J, leaving 8 bases between. The DNA for the CDR3 is TGTGCCAGCAGCGTAGAACTAGCTAGCACAGATACGCAGTATTTT. This gives the protein CASSVELASTDTQYF.

This chain connects TRBV10-3 to TRBJ2-3, with 9 bases matching TRBD1. Per the germline V gene, CDR1 is ENHRY and CDR2 is SYGVKD. V lost 3 bases and J lost 3; bases outside the gene matches: 13. The CDR3 is 18 residues long. The CDR3 coding sequence is TGTGCCATCAGTGAAGACCCTTACAGGGGGCGCATGACAGATACGCAGTATTTT. This gives the protein CAISEDPYRGRMTDTQYF.

The chain is built from TRBV27 and TRBJ2-3, with D tentatively TRBD2 (6 bases). Trimming removed 7 bases at V and 4 bases at J, with 15 bases between. This CDR3 spans 14 amino acids. CDR1 is MNHEY and CDR2 is SMNVEV in the germline V gene (reference sequence). In DNA form, the CDR3 reads TGTGCCAGCACTCAAACCTCGGGGGCAGATACGCAGTATTTT. This translates into CASTQTSGADTQYF.

This clone was counted a few times. The chain is built from TRBV6-1 and TRBJ2-1, with 9 bases identical to TRBD2. The trim removed 4 bases at V and 8 bases at J, leaving 12 bases unmatched. CDR3 length: 16 amino acids. Germline CDR1 and CDR2: MNHNS and SASEGT. This chain's CDR3 is CASSVRTGLAIYEQFF. The CDR3 DNA sequence: TGTGCCAGCAGTGTCCGGACGGGACTAGCTATCTATGAGCAGTTCTTC.